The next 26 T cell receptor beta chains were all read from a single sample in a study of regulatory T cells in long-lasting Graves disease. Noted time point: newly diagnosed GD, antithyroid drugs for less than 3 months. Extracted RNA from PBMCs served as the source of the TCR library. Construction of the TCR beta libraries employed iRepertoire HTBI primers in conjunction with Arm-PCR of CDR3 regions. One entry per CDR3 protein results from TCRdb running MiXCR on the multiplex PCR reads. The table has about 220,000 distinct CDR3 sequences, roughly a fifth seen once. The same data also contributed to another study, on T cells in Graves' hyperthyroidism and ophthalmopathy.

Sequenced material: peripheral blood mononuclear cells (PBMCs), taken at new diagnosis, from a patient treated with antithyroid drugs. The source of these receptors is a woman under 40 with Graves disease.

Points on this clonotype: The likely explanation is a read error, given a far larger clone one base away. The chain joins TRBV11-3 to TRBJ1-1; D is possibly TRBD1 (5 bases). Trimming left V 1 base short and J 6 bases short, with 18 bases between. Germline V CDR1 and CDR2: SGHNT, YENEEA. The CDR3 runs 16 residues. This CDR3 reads CASSLVGIGGEAEAFF. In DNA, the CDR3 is TGTGCCAGCAGCTTAGTCGGTATAGGAGGGGAAGCTGAAGCTTTCTTT.

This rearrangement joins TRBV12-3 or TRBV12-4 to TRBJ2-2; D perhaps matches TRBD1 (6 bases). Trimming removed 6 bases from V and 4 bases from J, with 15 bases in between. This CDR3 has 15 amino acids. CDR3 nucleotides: TGTGCCAGCAGCTCACAGGGACACCGCACCGGGGAGCTGTTTTTT. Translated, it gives CASSSQGHRTGELFF.

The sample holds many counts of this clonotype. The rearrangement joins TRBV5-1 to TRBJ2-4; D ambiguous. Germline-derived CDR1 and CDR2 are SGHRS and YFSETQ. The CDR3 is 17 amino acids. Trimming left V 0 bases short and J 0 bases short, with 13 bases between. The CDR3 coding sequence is TGCGCCAGCAGCTTGGAGCGCTCCGCTATAGCCAAAAACATTCAGTACTTC. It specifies CASSLERSAIAKNIQYF.

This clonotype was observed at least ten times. The chain's CDR3 is CASSSLVGLAGTDTQYF. CDR3 in DNA: TGTGCCAGCAGTTCACTCGTCGGACTAGCGGGGACAGATACGCAGTATTTT. This sequence joins TRBV27 and TRBJ2-3; TRBD2 aligns across 12 bases. This CDR3 is 17 amino acids long. CDR1 is MNHEY, CDR2 SMNVEV, per germline (reference sequence). Trimming removed 4 bases from V and 3 bases from J; junction bases left unmatched: 8.

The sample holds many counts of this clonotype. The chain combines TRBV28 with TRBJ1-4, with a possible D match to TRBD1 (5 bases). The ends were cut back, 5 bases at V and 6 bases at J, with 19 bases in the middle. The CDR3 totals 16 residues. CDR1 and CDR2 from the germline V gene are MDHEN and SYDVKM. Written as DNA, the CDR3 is TGTGCCAGCAGTATTCCCCGGGGCGCGGGTTATGAAAAACTGTTTTTT. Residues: CASSIPRGAGYEKLFF. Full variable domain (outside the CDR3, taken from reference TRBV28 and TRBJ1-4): DVKVTQSSRYLVKRTGEKVFLECVQDMDHENMFWYRQDPGLGLRLIYFSYDVKMKEKGDIPEGYSVSREKKERFSLILESASTNQTSMYLCASSIPRGAGYEKLFFGSGTQLSVL.

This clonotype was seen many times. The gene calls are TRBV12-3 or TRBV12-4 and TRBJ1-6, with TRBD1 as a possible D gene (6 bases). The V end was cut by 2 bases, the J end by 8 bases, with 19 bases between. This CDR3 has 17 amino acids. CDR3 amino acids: CASSLSPPQGKDSPLHF. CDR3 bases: TGTGCCAGCAGTTTATCGCCCCCGCAGGGGAAAGATTCACCCCTCCACTTT.

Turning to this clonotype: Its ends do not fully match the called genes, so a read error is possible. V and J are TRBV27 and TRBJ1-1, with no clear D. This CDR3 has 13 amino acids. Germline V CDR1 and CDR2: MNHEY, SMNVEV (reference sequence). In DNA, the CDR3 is TGTGCCAGCAGTATCGGTTTGAACACTGGAGCTTTCTTT. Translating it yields CASSIGLNTGAFF.

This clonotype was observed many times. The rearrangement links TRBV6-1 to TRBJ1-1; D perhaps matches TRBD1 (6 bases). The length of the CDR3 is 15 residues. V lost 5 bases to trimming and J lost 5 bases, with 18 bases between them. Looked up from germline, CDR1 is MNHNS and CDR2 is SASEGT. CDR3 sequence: CASSRQDLKGTEAFF. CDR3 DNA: TGTGCCAGCAGTCGACAGGACCTAAAGGGTACTGAAGCTTTCTTT.

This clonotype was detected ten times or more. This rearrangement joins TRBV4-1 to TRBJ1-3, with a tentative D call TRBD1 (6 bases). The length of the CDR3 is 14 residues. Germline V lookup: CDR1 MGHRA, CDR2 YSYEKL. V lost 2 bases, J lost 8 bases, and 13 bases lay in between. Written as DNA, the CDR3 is TGCGCCAGCAGCCAAACAGGGAATGTGCACACCATATATTTT. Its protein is CASSQTGNVHTIYF.

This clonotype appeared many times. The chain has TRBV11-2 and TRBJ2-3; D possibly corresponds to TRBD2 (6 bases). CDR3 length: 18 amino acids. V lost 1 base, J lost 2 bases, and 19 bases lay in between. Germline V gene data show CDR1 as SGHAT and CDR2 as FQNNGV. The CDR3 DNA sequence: TGTGCCAGCAGCTTAGTATTTGGCGTAGCGGAAAACACAGATACGCAGTATTTT. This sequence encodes CASSLVFGVAENTDTQYF.

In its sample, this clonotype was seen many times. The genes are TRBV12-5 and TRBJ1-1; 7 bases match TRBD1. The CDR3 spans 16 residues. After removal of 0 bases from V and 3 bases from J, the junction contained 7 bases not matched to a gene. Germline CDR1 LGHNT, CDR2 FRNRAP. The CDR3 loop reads CASGLVLVQGDTEAFF. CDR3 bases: TGTGCTAGTGGTTTGGTACTAGTCCAGGGGGACACTGAAGCTTTCTTT.

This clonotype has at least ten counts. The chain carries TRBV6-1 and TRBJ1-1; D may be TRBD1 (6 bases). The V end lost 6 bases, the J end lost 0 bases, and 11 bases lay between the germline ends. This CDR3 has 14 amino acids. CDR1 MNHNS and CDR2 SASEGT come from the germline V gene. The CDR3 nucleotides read TGTGCCAGCAGCAAGGACAGATTGAACACTGAAGCTTTCTTT. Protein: CASSKDRLNTEAFF.

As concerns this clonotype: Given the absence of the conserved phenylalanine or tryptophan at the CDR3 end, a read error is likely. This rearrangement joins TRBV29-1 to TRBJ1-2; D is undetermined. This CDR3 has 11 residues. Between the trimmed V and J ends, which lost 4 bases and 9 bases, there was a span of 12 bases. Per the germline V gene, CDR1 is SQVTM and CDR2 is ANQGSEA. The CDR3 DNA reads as TGCAGCGTTGGAAGGGTGGAGCGCTACACCTCC. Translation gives CSVGRVERYTS.

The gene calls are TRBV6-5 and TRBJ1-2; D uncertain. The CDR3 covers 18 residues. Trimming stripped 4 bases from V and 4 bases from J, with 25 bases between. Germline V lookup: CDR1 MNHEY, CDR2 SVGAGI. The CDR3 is CASSSPRAGTSGSYGYTF. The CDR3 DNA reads TGTGCCAGCAGTTCCCCAAGGGCAGGTACCTCAGGTAGCTATGGCTACACCTTC.

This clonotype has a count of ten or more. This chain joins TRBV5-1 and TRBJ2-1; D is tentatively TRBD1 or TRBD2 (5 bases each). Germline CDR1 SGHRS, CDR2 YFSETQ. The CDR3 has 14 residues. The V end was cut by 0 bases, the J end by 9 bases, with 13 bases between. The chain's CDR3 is CASSLEVGDGEQFF. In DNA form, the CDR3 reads TGCGCCAGCAGCTTGGAAGTGGGGGATGGTGAGCAGTTCTTC.

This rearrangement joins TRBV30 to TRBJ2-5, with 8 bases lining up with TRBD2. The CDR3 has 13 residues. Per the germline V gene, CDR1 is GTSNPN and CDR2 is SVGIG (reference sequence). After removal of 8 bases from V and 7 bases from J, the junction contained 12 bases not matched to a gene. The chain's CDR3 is CAGNGGGPATQYF. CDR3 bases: TGTGCCGGGAATGGCGGGGGGCCGGCGACCCAGTACTTC.

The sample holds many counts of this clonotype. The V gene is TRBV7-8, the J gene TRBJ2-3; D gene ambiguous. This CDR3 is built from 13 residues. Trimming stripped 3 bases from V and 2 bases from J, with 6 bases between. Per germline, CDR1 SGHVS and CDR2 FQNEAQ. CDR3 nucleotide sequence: TGTGCCAGCAGCTTCGGCTTCACAGATACGCAGTATTTT. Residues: CASSFGFTDTQYF.

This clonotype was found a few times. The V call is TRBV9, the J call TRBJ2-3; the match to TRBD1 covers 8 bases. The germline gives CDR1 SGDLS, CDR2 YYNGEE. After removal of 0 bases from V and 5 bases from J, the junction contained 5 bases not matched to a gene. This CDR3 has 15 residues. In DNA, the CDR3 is TGTGCCAGCAGCGTAGATGGGACAGGTGAAGATACGCAGTATTTT. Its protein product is CASSVDGTGEDTQYF.

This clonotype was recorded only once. The CDR3 coding sequence is TGTGCCAGCAGCCAAGATTTCGGCGGCGGTAACACCGGGGAGCTGTTTTTT. Its translation is CASSQDFGGGNTGELFF. The J gene is TRBJ2-2, the V gene TRBV14; D is unclear. CDR1 and CDR2 from the germline V gene are SGHDN and FVKESK. Between the trimmed V and J ends, which lost 0 bases and 2 bases, there was a span of 13 bases. There are 17 residues in the CDR3.

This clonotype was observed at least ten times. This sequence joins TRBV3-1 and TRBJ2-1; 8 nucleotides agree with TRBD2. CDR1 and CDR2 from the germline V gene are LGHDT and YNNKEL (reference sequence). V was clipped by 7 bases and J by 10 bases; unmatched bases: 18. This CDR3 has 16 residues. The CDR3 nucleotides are TGTGCCAGCACCCGAATGGGGGCGGGAGGAGCTAAGGAGCAGTTCTTC. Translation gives CASTRMGAGGAKEQFF.

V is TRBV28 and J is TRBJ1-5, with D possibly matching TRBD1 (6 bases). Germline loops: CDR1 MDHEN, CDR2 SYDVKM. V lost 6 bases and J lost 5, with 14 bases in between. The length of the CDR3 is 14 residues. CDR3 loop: CASRQGLRDQPQHF. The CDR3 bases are TGTGCCAGCAGACAGGGATTGAGGGATCAGCCCCAGCATTTT.

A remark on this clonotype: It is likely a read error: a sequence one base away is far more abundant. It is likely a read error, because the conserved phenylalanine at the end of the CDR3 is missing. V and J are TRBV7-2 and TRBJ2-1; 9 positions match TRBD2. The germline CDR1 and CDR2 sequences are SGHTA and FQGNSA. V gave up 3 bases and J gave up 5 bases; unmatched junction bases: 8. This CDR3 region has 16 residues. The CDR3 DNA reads TGTGCCAGCAGCTTCTCGCGGGGGGGCCGCCACAATGAGCAGTTCCTC. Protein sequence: CASSFSRGGRHNEQFL.

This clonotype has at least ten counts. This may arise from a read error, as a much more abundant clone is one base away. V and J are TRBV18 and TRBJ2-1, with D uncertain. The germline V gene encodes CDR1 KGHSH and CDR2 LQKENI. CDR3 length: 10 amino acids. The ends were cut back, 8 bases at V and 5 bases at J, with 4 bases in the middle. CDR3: CASRDNEQFF. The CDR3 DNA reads TGTGCCAGCAGGGACAATGAGCAGTTCTTC.

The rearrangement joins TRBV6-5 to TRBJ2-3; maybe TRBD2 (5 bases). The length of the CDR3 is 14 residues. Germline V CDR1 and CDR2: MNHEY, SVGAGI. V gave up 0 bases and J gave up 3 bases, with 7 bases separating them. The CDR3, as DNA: TGTGCCAGCAGTTACTCACGGGGAACAGATACGCAGTATTTT. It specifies CASSYSRGTDTQYF.

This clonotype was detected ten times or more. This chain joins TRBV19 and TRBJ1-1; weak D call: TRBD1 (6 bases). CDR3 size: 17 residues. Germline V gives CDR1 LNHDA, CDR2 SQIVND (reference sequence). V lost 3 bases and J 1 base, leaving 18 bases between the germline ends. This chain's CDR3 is CASSMSGAPWKNTEAFF. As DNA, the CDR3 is TGTGCCAGTAGTATGTCAGGGGCTCCCTGGAAGAACACTGAAGCTTTCTTT.

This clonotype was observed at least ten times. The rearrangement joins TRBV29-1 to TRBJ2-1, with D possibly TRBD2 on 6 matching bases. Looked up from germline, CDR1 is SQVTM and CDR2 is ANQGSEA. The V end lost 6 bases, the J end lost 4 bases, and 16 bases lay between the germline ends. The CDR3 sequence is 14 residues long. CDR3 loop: CSVMGGGPYNEQFF. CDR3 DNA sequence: TGCAGCGTCATGGGGGGAGGCCCTTACAATGAGCAGTTCTTC.